These T cell receptor beta chains were read from a single sample in a study of blood T cells in healthy people across ages. One entry per CDR3 protein, called by TCRdb with MiXCR from the 5' RACE reads. Of 1.5 million to 2 million distinct CDR3 sequences listed, 30% to 35% are singletons. The sample consisted of blood. The receptor source for this set is a woman in her thirties in good health. Each CDR3 is given with its conserved first and last residue. D genes are given only for firm matches. Clone size is shown for a subset of rows, as once, few, many or a class of expanded clone.

NA,many,TRBJ2-1,TRBV29-1,12,CSVVMGSSEQFF,TGCAGCGTTGTCATGGGCAGTTCGGAGCAGTTCTTC
TRBD1,few,TRBJ2-2,TRBV7-2,16,CASSITGGAGTGELFF,TGTGCCAGCAGCATAACAGGGGGCGCTGGAACCGGGGAGCTGTTTTTT
NA,few,TRBJ2-3,TRBV7-6,14,CASSFIASVDTQYF,TGTGCCAGCAGCTTCATCGCTAGCGTAGATACGCAGTATTTT
TRBD1,many,TRBJ2-3,TRBV29-1,13,CSGFKGAGDTQYF,TGCAGCGGATTTAAGGGGGCAGGAGATACGCAGTATTTT
NA,few,TRBJ1-1,TRBV6-5,15,CASRRAPRGNTEAFF,TGTGCCAGCAGGCGGGCCCCGCGAGGGAACACTGAAGCTTTCTTT
NA,NA,TRBJ1-5,TRBV2,13,CASAEDHNQPQHF,TGTGCCAGCGCGGAAGACCACAATCAGCCCCAGCATTTT
TRBD1,NA,TRBJ2-1,TRBV2,14,CASDAGTGYNEQFF,TGTGCCAGCGACGCCGGGACAGGCTACAATGAGCAGTTCTTC
NA,few,TRBJ2-1,TRBV4-2,15,CASSHGAQGRNEQFF,TGTGCCAGCAGCCATGGGGCACAGGGCCGCAATGAGCAGTTCTTC
NA,NA,TRBJ1-2,TRBV18,15,CASSSETPGFYGYTF,TGTGCCAGCTCCTCCGAGACACCAGGTTTTTATGGCTACACCTTC
NA,NA,TRBJ2-7,TRBV21-1,19,CASSLRWASGRPLPYEQYF,TGTGCCAGCAGCTTACGATGGGCTAGCGGGAGACCCCTCCCCTACGAGCAGTACTTC
NA,NA,TRBJ2-3,TRBV20-1,16,CSARDPGYRATDTQYF,TGCAGTGCTAGAGATCCAGGTTATCGGGCGACGGATACGCAGTATTTT
NA,few,TRBJ2-5,TRBV5-6,14,CASSFYTGQETQYF,TGTGCCAGCAGCTTTTATACGGGACAAGAGACCCAGTACTTC
NA,NA,TRBJ2-2,TRBV4-1,15,CASSQGLRGTGELFF,TGCGCCAGTAGCCAAGGTCTCCGGGGCACCGGGGAGCTGTTTTTT
TRBD1,NA,TRBJ1-4,TRBV6-2/TRBV6-3,14,CASSSGGSGEKLFF,TGTGCCAGCAGTTCAGGGGGAAGTGGAGAAAAACTGTTTTTT
NA,NA,TRBJ1-2,TRBV3-1,14,CASRPFDTQGGYTF,TGTGCCAGCAGGCCCTTTGACACCCAGGGTGGCTACACCTTC
TRBD2,many,TRBJ2-1,TRBV29-1,13,CSVTGRHDNEQFF,TGCAGCGTTACCGGGAGGCACGACAATGAGCAGTTCTTC
NA,few,TRBJ2-1,TRBV2,12,CASSPDLTEQFF,TGTGCCAGCAGCCCCGACCTCACTGAGCAGTTCTTC
NA,many,TRBJ1-1,TRBV5-1,13,CASSLQKNTEAFF,TGCGCCAGCAGCTTACAGAAGAACACTGAAGCTTTCTTT
NA,few,TRBJ1-4,TRBV10-3,13,CAISATGPEKLFF,TGTGCCATCAGTGCTACAGGGCCCGAAAAACTGTTTTTT
NA,NA,TRBJ2-7,TRBV7-2,19,CASSLAPLEAAEGTYEQYF,TGTGCCAGCAGCTTAGCCCCCCTCGAAGCGGCGGAGGGGACCTACGAGCAGTACTTC
NA,NA,TRBJ2-7,TRBV7-6,18,CANSLGMGTVALTYEQYF,TGTGCCAACAGCTTAGGAATGGGGACCGTCGCCCTAACTTACGAGCAGTACTTC
NA,NA,TRBJ2-3,TRBV28,15,CASSPLEAATDTQYF,TGTGCCAGCAGTCCCTTGGAAGCGGCCACAGATACGCAGTATTTT
NA,few,TRBJ1-5,TRBV20-1,13,CSASRDANQPQHF,TGCAGTGCTAGCCGGGACGCCAATCAGCCCCAGCATTTT
NA,NA,TRBJ2-2,TRBV6-6,16,CASRDRDSSNTGELFF,TGTGCCAGCAGGGACAGAGACTCATCGAACACCGGGGAGCTGTTTTTT
NA,NA,TRBJ2-2,TRBV20-1,15,CSAREGNMYTGELFF,TGCAGTGCTAGAGAGGGGAACATGTACACCGGGGAGCTGTTTTTT
NA,few,TRBJ2-7,TRBV6-5,13,CASGGGTSNEQYF,TGTGCCAGCGGCGGTGGGACCTCGAACGAGCAGTACTTT
NA,NA,TRBJ2-7,TRBV5-4,15,CASSSTGMKSYEQYF,TGTGCCAGCAGCTCAACAGGGATGAAGTCTTACGAGCAGTACTTC
NA,few,TRBJ2-1,TRBV20-1,15,CSAPQLGGSYNEQFF,TGCAGTGCACCACAGTTAGGGGGCTCCTACAATGAGCAGTTCTTC
NA,few,TRBJ2-1,TRBV6-2/TRBV6-3,13,CASSPGEGIEQFF,TGTGCCAGCAGTCCGGGAGAAGGTATTGAGCAGTTCTTC
NA,NA,TRBJ1-4,TRBV4-2,15,CASSQEGTKNEKLFF,TGTGCCAGCAGCCAAGAAGGGACCAAAAATGAAAAACTGTTTTTT
NA,NA,TRBJ2-7,TRBV6-1,15,CATNPGHWSSYEQYF,TGTGCCACCAATCCGGGACACTGGTCCTCCTACGAGCAGTACTTC
TRBD1,NA,TRBJ1-1,TRBV11-1,16,CASSSPRTGGNTEAFF,TGTGCCAGCAGCTCGCCCCGGACAGGGGGCAACACTGAAGCTTTCTTT
NA,NA,TRBJ2-5,TRBV5-1,14,CASSVRLGGETQYF,TGCGCCAGCAGCGTACGACTGGGTGGGGAGACCCAGTACTTC
NA,NA,TRBJ1-4,TRBV13,15,CASSLRQTRNEKLFF,TGTGCCAGCAGCCTCCGGCAGACCCGTAATGAAAAACTGTTTTTT
NA,NA,TRBJ2-1,TRBV27,13,CASSLGSDNEQFF,TGTGCCAGCAGTTTAGGGAGCGACAATGAGCAGTTCTTC
TRBD2,few,TRBJ2-1,TRBV15,16,CATSSSAPGTRGKEFF,TGTGCCACCAGCAGTTCAGCCCCCGGGACTAGGGGAAAGGAGTTCTTC
TRBD2,NA,TRBJ2-7,TRBV4-1,15,CASSPSGGKFYEQYF,TGCGCCAGCAGCCCTAGCGGGGGGAAATTCTACGAGCAGTACTTC
NA,NA,TRBJ1-2,TRBV4-1,14,CASSQVLQSGGYTF,TGCGCCAGCAGCCAAGTACTTCAGTCTGGGGGCTACACCTTC
NA,many,TRBJ2-5,TRBV6-6,13,CASSSLEGETQYF,TGTGCCAGCAGCTCGCTTGAAGGAGAGACCCAGTACTTC
TRBD1,few,TRBJ1-1,TRBV5-1,15,CASSLETGGRTEAFF,TGCGCCAGCAGCTTGGAGACAGGGGGGAGGACTGAAGCTTTCTTT
TRBD1,NA,TRBJ2-7,TRBV5-1,16,CASSLGPGQGTYEQYF,TGCGCCAGCAGCTTGGGGCCCGGACAGGGGACCTACGAGCAGTACTTC
NA,NA,TRBJ2-2,TRBV9,15,CASSAAGQYTGELFF,TGTGCCAGCAGCGCCGCGGGACAATACACCGGGGAGCTGTTTTTT
TRBD2,NA,TRBJ2-1,TRBV7-6,14,CASSPSGGYGEQFF,TGTGCCAGCAGCCCTAGCGGGGGGTATGGTGAGCAGTTCTTC
NA,few,TRBJ2-1,TRBV9,13,CASRGILRNEQFF,TGTGCCAGCCGGGGTATATTGAGAAATGAGCAGTTCTTC
NA,NA,TRBJ2-5,TRBV6-4,12,CASSVPRGTEYF,TGTGCCAGCAGTGTCCCGAGAGGGACTGAGTACTTC
NA,NA,TRBJ1-2,TRBV6-1,17,CASSEALRSAGVDGYTF,TGTGCCAGCAGTGAAGCGCTTCGCTCGGCAGGGGTAGATGGCTACACCTTC
NA,NA,TRBJ2-1,TRBV2,16,CASSTDREGRNNEQFF,TGTGCCAGCAGCACGGACAGGGAGGGTAGAAACAATGAGCAGTTCTTC
NA,NA,TRBJ1-1,TRBV7-8,16,CASSPQEERGNTEAFF,TGTGCCAGCAGCCCTCAGGAAGAAAGGGGGAACACTGAAGCTTTCTTT
TRBD1,NA,TRBJ1-2,TRBV29-1,14,CSVEGGQPNYGYTF,TGCAGCGTTGAAGGGGGACAGCCTAACTATGGCTACACCTTC